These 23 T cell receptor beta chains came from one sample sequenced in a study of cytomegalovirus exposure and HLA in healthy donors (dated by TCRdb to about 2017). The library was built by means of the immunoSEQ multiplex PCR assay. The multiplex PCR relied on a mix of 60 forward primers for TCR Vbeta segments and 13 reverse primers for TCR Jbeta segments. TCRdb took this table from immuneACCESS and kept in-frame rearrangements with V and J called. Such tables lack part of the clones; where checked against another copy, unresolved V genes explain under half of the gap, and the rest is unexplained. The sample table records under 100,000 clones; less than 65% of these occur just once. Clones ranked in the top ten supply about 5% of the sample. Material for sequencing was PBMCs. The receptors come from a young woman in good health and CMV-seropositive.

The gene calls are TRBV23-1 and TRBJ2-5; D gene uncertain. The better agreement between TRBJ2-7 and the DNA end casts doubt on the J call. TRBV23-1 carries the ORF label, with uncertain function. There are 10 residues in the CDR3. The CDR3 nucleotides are TGCGCCAGCAGGTCCTACGAGCAGTACTTC. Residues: CASRSYEQYF.

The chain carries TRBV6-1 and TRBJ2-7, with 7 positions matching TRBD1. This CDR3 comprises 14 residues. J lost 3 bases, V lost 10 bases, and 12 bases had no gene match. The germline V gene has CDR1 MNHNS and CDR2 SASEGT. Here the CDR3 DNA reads TGTGCCACCGAAATTGACAGGGTTTACTACGAGCAGTACTTC. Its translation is CATEIDRVYYEQYF.

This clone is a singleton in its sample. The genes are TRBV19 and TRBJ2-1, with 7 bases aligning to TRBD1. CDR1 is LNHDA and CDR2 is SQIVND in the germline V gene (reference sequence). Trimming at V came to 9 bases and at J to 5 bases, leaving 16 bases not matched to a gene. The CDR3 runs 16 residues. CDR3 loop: CASATGAAQNDNEQFF. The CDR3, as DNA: TGTGCCAGCGCAACAGGGGCCGCACAAAACGACAATGAGCAGTTCTTC.

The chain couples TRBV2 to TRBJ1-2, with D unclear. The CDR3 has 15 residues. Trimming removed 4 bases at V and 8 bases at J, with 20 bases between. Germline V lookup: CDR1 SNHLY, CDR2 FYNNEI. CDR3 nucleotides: TGTGCCAGCAGTGTGAGGGCGGATGACCACCGCGGCTACACCTTC. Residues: CASSVRADDHRGYTF.

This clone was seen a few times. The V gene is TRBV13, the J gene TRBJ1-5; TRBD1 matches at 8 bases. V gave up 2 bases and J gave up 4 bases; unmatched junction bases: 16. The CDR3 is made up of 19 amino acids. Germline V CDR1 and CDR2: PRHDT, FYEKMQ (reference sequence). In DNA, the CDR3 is TGTGCCAGCAGCTTAATTCGTCGGGGAAAAACAGGGGGGAATCAGCCCCAGCATTTT. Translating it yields CASSLIRRGKTGGNQPQHF.

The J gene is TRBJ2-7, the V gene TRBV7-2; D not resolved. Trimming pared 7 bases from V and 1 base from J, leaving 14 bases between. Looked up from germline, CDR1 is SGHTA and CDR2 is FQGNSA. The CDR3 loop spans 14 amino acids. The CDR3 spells CASTLGVDSYEQYF. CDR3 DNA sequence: TGTGCCAGCACGCTAGGCGTGGATTCCTACGAGCAGTACTTC. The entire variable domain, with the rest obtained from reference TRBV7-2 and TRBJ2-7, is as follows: GAGVSQSPSNKVTEKGKDVELRCDPISGHTALYWYRQSLGQGLEFLIYFQGNSAPDKSGLPSDRFSAERTGGSVSTLTIQRTQQEDSAVYLCASTLGVDSYEQYFGPGTRLTVT.

As DNA, the CDR3 is TGTGCCAGCAGCTTGGATGGGACAGGGGGGCACGAGCAGTACTTC. Encoded protein: CASSLDGTGGHEQYF. The chain recombines TRBV5-4 with TRBJ2-7; 11 bases fit TRBD1. This CDR3 is built from 15 residues. From germline, CDR1 is SGHNT and CDR2 YYREEE (reference sequence). The ends lost 0 bases at V and 5 bases at J; junction bases unmatched: 4.

The CDR3 sequence is CASSLSGGAETQYF. CDR3 bases: TGTGCCAGCAGCCTAAGCGGGGGGGCAGAGACCCAGTACTTC. V usage is TRBV7-6 and J usage is TRBJ2-5, with TRBD2 identical over 10 bases. CDR3 length equals 14 residues. Per the germline V gene, CDR1 is SGHVS and CDR2 is FNYEAQ. V gave up 5 bases and J gave up 4 bases; unmatched junction bases: 4.

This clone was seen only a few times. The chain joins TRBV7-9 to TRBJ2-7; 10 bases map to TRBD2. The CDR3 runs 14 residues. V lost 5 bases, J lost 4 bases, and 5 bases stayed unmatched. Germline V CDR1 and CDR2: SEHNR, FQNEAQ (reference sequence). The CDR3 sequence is CASSASGGAYEQYF. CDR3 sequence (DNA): TGTGCCAGCAGCGCTAGCGGGGGTGCGTACGAGCAGTACTTC.

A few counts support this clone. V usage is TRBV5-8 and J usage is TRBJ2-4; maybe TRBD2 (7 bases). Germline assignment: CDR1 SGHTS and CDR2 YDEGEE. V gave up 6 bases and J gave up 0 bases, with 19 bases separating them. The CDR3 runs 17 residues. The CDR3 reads CASIRRGDTIAKNIQYF. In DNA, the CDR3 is TGTGCCAGCATCCGACGGGGGGACACCATAGCCAAAAACATTCAGTACTTC.

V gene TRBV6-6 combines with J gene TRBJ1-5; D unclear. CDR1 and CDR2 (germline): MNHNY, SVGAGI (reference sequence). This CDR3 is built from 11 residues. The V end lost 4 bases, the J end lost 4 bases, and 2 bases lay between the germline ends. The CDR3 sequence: CASSSNQPQHF. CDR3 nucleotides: TGTGCCAGCAGTTCTAATCAGCCCCAGCATTTT.

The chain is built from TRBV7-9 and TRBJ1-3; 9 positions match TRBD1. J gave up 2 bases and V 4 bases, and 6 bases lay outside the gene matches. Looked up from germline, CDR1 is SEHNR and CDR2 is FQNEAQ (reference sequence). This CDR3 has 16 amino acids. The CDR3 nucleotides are TGTGCCAGCAGCTCACGCGGGACAGGGACTGGAAACACCATATATTTT. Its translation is CASSSRGTGTGNTIYF.

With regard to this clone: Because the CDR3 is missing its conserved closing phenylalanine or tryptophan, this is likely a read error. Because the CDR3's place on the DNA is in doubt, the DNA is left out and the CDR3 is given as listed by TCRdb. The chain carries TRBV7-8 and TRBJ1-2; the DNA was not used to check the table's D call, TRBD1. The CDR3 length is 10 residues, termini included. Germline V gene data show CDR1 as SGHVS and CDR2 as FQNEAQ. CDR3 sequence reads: CASSSGTGKV.

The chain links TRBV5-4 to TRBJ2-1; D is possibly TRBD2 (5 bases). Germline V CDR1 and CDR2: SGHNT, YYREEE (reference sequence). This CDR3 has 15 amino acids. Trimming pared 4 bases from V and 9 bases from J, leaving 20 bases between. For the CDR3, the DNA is TGTGCCAGCAGCGCCTTATATCCCGGGGTGGGTGAGCAGTTCTTC. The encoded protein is CASSALYPGVGEQFF.

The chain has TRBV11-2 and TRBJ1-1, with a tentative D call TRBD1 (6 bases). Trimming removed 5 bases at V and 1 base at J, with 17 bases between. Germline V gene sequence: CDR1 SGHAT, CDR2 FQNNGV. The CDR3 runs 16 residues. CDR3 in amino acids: CASSPLGGGRNTEAFF. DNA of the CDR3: TGTGCCAGCAGCCCACTAGGGGGTGGAAGGAACACTGAAGCTTTCTTT.

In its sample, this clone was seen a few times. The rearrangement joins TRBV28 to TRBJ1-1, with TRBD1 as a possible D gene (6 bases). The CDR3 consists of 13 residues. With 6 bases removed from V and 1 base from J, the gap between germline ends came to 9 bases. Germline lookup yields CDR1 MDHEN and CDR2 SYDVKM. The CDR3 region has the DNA TGTGCCAGCAGCGGACAGCGGAACACTGAAGCTTTCTTT. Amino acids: CASSGQRNTEAFF.

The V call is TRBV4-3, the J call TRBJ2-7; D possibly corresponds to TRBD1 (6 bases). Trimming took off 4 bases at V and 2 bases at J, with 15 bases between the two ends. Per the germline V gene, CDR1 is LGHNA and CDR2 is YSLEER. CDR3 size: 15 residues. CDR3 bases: TGCGCCAGCAGCCCTTCCCAGGACAGACCCTACGAGCAGTACTTC. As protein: CASSPSQDRPYEQYF.

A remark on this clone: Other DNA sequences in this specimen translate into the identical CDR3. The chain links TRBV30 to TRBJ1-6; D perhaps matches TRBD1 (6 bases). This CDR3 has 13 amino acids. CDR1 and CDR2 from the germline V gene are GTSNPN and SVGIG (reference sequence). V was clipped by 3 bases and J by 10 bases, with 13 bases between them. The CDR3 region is CAWSSQGRSPLHF. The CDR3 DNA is TGTGCCTGGAGCTCCCAGGGGCGATCACCCCTCCACTTT.

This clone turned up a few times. The CDR3 DNA follows: TGTGCCAGTAACCCACCGGGACAGAGCTACAATGAGCAGTTCTTC. This codes for CASNPPGQSYNEQFF. This sequence joins TRBV19 and TRBJ2-1, with 7 bases identical to TRBD1. The CDR3 has 15 amino acids. V was pared by 7 bases and J by 3 bases, with 9 bases of the junction left unmatched. Germline V gene sequence: CDR1 LNHDA, CDR2 SQIVND (reference sequence).

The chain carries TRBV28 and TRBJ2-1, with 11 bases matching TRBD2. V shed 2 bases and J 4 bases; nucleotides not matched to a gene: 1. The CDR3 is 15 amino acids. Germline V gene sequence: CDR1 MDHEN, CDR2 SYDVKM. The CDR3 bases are TGTGCCAGCAGTTTAATAGCGGGGGGGTACAATGAGCAGTTCTTC. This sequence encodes CASSLIAGGYNEQFF.

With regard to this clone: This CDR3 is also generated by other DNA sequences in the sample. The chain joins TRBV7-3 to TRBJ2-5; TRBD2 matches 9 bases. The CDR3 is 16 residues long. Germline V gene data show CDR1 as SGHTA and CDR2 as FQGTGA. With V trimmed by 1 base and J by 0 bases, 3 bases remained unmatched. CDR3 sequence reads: CASSLNAGGNQETQYF. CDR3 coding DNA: TGTGCCAGCAGCTTAAACGCGGGGGGGAACCAAGAGACCCAGTACTTC.

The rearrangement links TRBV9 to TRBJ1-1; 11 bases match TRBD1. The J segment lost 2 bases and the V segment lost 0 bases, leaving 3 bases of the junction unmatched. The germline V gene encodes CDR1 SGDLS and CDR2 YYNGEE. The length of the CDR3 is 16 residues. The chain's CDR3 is CASSVVGQGANTEAFF. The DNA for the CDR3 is TGTGCCAGCAGCGTAGTTGGACAGGGGGCAAACACTGAAGCTTTCTTT.

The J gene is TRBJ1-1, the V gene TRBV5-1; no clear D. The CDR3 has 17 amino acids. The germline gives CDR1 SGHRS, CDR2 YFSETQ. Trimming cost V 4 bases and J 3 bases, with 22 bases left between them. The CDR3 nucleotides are TGCGCCAGCAGCCGGATTACCCCGCGGGGTCTGGACACTGAAGCTTTCTTT. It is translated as CASSRITPRGLDTEAFF.